The 29 T cell receptor beta chains given below trace back to one sample, sequenced in a study of glioma-infiltrating T cells. The iRepertoire nested amplicon-rescue multiplex PCR amplified TCR alpha and beta CDR3s from RNA. TCRdb re-analysed the multiplex PCR reads in MiXCR, keeping a single row per CDR3 protein. The data hold 95,000 to 110,000 distinct CDR3 sequences, with about 30% observed a single time. Sequencing used glioma tissue, nonneoplastic brain tissue, or PBMCs (not recorded which). Every receptor here comes from a human donor with low-grade glioma or glioblastoma, undergoing nonglioma brain surgery, or in good health (not recorded which).

This clonotype came up many times. The J gene is TRBJ2-5, the V gene TRBV6-1; 7 bases fit TRBD1. V lost 5 bases, J lost 3 bases, and 6 bases stayed unmatched. This CDR3 is 14 amino acids long. CDR1 MNHNS and CDR2 SASEGT come from the germline V gene. The CDR3 sequence is CASSLQGLKETQYF. CDR3 nucleotides: TGTGCCAGCAGTTTACAGGGGTTGAAAGAGACCCAGTACTTC.

Many counts were recorded for this clonotype. The chain is built from TRBV7-2 and TRBJ2-5; D not certain. Trimming removed 2 bases from V and 5 bases from J, with 9 bases in between. The CDR3 runs 13 residues. CDR1 SGHTA and CDR2 FQGNSA come from the germline V gene. Written as DNA, the CDR3 is TGTGCCAGCAGCTTAAGGCTTACGGAGACCCAGTACTTC. Protein sequence: CASSLRLTETQYF.

The rearrangement links TRBV4-2 to TRBJ1-6; D unclear. This CDR3 contains 15 residues. Germline V gene lookup returns CDR1 LGHNA and CDR2 YNFKEQ. Trimming took 6 bases from V and 4 from J, leaving 13 bases between them. CDR3 DNA: TGTGCCAGCAGAACTTGGCAAGGTTATAATTCACCCCTCCACTTT. This encodes CASRTWQGYNSPLHF.

Comment on this clonotype: A read error is possible here, since a much larger clone lies one base away. The chain is built from TRBV7-2 and TRBJ1-2; D gene ambiguous. Germline CDR1 SGHTA, CDR2 FQGNSA. Trimming removed 0 bases from V and 2 bases from J, with 7 bases in between. The length of the CDR3 is 14 residues. Here the CDR3 reads CASSLAIENYGYTF. The DNA for the CDR3 is TGTGCCAGCAGCTTAGCCATTGAGAACTATGGCTACACCTTC.

The chain combines TRBV20-1 with TRBJ2-7; D is possibly TRBD1 (6 bases). The CDR3 totals 13 residues. CDR1 is DFQATT and CDR2 is SNEGSKA in the germline V gene (reference sequence). Trimming left V 7 bases short and J 11 bases short, with 24 bases between. Here the CDR3 reads CSGEVGAQSMKYF. For the CDR3, the DNA is TGCAGTGGTGAGGTGGGGGCTCAGTCCATGAAGTACTTC.

V is TRBV19 and J is TRBJ2-5; 9 bases agree with TRBD1. This CDR3 has 13 residues. CDR1 and CDR2 from the germline V gene are LNHDA and SQIVND (reference sequence). V was pared by 9 bases and J by 2 bases, with 4 bases of the junction left unmatched. The chain's CDR3 is CASQQGAQETQYF. The CDR3 DNA sequence: TGTGCCAGCCAACAGGGGGCTCAAGAGACCCAGTACTTC. Using reference TRBV19 and TRBJ2-5 for the parts outside the CDR3, the full variable domain is DGGITQSPKYLFRKEGQNVTLSCEQNLNHDAMYWYRQDPGQGLRLIYYSQIVNDFQKGDIAEGYSVSREKKESFPLTVTSAQKNPTAFYLCASQQGAQETQYFGPGTRLLVL.

This clonotype was recorded at least ten times. The chain employs TRBV7-2 and TRBJ1-5, with no clear D. V lost 5 bases, J lost 3 bases, and 11 bases lay in between. CDR1 and CDR2 from the germline V gene are SGHTA and FQGNSA. The CDR3 has 14 amino acids. CDR3: CASSQFGSNQPQHF. The DNA of the CDR3 is TGTGCCAGCAGCCAGTTCGGATCCAATCAGCCCCAGCATTTT.

For this clonotype: A much bigger clone sits one base away, suggesting this may be a read error. This rearrangement joins TRBV11-2 to TRBJ2-1, with D hard to call. This CDR3 has 15 amino acids. Looked up from germline, CDR1 is SGHAT and CDR2 is FQNNGV. V shed 8 bases and J shed 0 bases, with 14 bases lying between them. The DNA for the CDR3 is TGTGCCAGCGCATTCACCGTCAGCTCCTACAATGAGCAGTTCTTC. This codes for CASAFTVSSYNEQFF.

In its sample, this clonotype was seen many times. The rearrangement joins TRBV7-2 to TRBJ2-2; D remains unclear. Trimming stripped 1 base from V and 13 bases from J, with 10 bases between. CDR1 and CDR2 from the germline V gene are SGHTA and FQGNSA. The CDR3 loop spans 12 amino acids. The CDR3 nucleotides read TGTGCCAGCAGCTTAGACGCCAGCGTGCTGTTTTTT. Its protein product is CASSLDASVLFF.

As to this clonotype: At one of its ends the junction is not consistent with the germline gene, which may arise from a read error. The chain carries TRBV6-2 or TRBV6-3 and TRBJ2-7; D remains ambiguous. CDR1 MNHEY and CDR2 SVGEGT come from the germline V gene. This CDR3 is 11 amino acids long. The CDR3 here is CASMVSYQQYF. The CDR3 DNA reads TGTGCCAGCATGGTCTCCTACCAGCAGTACTTC.

Many counts were recorded for this clonotype. This rearrangement joins TRBV20-1 to TRBJ1-5; D is undetermined. Germline V gene sequence: CDR1 DFQATT, CDR2 SNEGSKA (reference sequence). V was shortened by 6 bases and J by 0 bases, with 6 bases between the two germline ends. The CDR3 runs to 12 residues. The CDR3 sequence: CSAANSNQPQHF. The CDR3 coding sequence is TGCAGTGCGGCGAATAGCAATCAGCCCCAGCATTTT.

This clonotype was seen repeatedly, ten times or more. The DNA for the CDR3 is TGTGCCAGCTCACCAGACCAGACGGTCAACACTGAAGCTTTCTTT. As protein: CASSPDQTVNTEAFF. The V gene is TRBV18, the J gene TRBJ1-1, with D uncertain. V was pared by 2 bases and J by 2 bases, with 12 bases between. The germline gives CDR1 KGHSH, CDR2 LQKENI. This CDR3 contains 15 residues.

V usage is TRBV19 and J usage is TRBJ2-1, with 7 bases identical to TRBD1. V shed 6 bases and J 5 bases; nucleotides not matched to a gene: 16. CDR3 length: 17 amino acids. Per germline, CDR1 LNHDA and CDR2 SQIVND (reference sequence). The CDR3 reads CASSHGQDSILDNEQFF. DNA for the CDR3: TGTGCCAGTAGCCATGGACAGGATAGTATTTTGGACAATGAGCAGTTCTTC.

Regarding this clonotype: With a much larger clone just one base away, this may be a read error. The V gene is TRBV6-5, the J gene TRBJ2-7; D not resolved. The germline CDR1 and CDR2 sequences are MNHEY and SVGAGI. With 5 bases removed from V and 5 bases from J, the gap between germline ends came to 7 bases. The CDR3 is 11 residues long. CDR3 loop: CASSSSHEQYF. CDR3 coding DNA: TGTGCCAGCAGTAGCAGCCACGAGCAGTACTTC.

This clonotype showed up just once. This may arise from a read error, as a much more abundant clone is one base away. The gene calls are TRBV7-2 and TRBJ2-3; D not certain. CDR1 SGHTA and CDR2 FQGNSA come from the germline V gene. This CDR3 contains 15 residues. Trimming removed 2 bases at V and 2 bases at J, with 11 bases between. The CDR3: CASSLQRSYTDTQYF. CDR3 DNA sequence: TGTGCCAGCAGCTTACAGAGGTCTTACACAGATACGCAGTATTTT.

This clonotype showed up just a few times. The chain joins TRBV7-3 to TRBJ2-1, with D unresolved. Looked up from germline, CDR1 is SGHTA and CDR2 is FQGTGA. CDR3 size: 12 residues. V lost 6 bases, J lost 5 bases, and 8 bases lay in between. CDR3: CASRGKHNEQFF. CDR3 in DNA: TGTGCCAGCAGGGGGAAACACAATGAGCAGTTCTTC.

The gene calls are TRBV11-2 and TRBJ2-5; D gene unclear. CDR1 SGHAT and CDR2 FQNNGV come from the germline V gene. V was trimmed by 1 base and J by 0 bases, leaving 6 bases between them. This CDR3 comprises 14 residues. DNA of the CDR3: TGTGCCAGCAGCTTAGGACCGTACCAAGAGACCCAGTACTTC. Its protein product is CASSLGPYQETQYF.

This clonotype was recorded a few times. The CDR3 region is CASSLAEVRGDGQYF. CDR3 DNA: TGTGCCAGCAGCTTAGCTGAAGTGAGAGGGGATGGGCAGTACTTC. The chain has TRBV7-6 and TRBJ2-7; D may be TRBD1 or TRBD2 (5 bases each). Germline V gives CDR1 SGHVS, CDR2 FNYEAQ. The CDR3 consists of 15 residues. V gave up 0 bases and J gave up 9 bases, with 18 bases separating them.

In this sample, this clonotype turned up many times. This chain links TRBV7-2 with TRBJ2-3, with 8 positions matching TRBD2. The germline CDR1 and CDR2 sequences are SGHTA and FQGNSA. Germline trimming cut 1 base from V and 5 bases from J; bases unmatched to any gene: 5. This CDR3 has 15 amino acids. The chain's CDR3 is CASSLGIAGRDTQYF. The CDR3 DNA reads as TGTGCCAGCAGCTTAGGAATAGCGGGGAGAGATACGCAGTATTTT.

This clonotype was found many times. V and J are TRBV12-3 or TRBV12-4 and TRBJ1-5; 7 bases are a match to TRBD1. V dropped 5 bases and J dropped 1; count of bases not matched to a gene: 8. This CDR3 comprises 16 residues. The DNA for the CDR3 is TGTGCCAGCAGTCGGAGACAGGGAGTGAGCAATCAGCCCCAGCATTTT. Translated, it gives CASSRRQGVSNQPQHF.

Comment on this clonotype: A single base separates this from a much larger clone, so it may be a read error. V and J are TRBV20-1 and TRBJ1-4; TRBD1 aligns across 11 bases. Germline CDR1 and CDR2: DFQATT and SNEGSKA (reference sequence). CDR3 size: 13 residues. CDR3 sequence (DNA): TGCAGTGCCCGGACAGGGGGCGGTGAAAAACTGTCTTTT. Translated: CSARTGGGEKLSF.

This clonotype was counted ten times or more. The chain employs TRBV7-9 and TRBJ2-7; 7 positions agree with TRBD1. Germline values: CDR1 SEHNR, CDR2 FQNEAQ (reference sequence). The V gene end was trimmed by 2 bases and the J gene end by 2 bases; junction bases not matched to a gene: 3. This CDR3 has 14 residues. The CDR3 sequence is CASSLTTGAYEQYF. The CDR3 DNA reads as TGTGCCAGCAGCTTAACTACAGGGGCCTACGAGCAGTACTTC.

This clonotype has at least ten counts. The rearrangement uses TRBV12-5 and TRBJ1-1, with D possibly TRBD1 on 6 matching bases. Germline CDR1 LGHNT, CDR2 FRNRAP. Trimming shortened V by 5 bases and J by 11 bases, and 15 bases separated the two germline ends. CDR3 length: 12 amino acids. The CDR3 DNA follows: TGTGCTAGTGGTCCCCCCGCAGGGGAGGCTTTCTTT. Amino acid sequence: CASGPPAGEAFF.

The chain uses TRBV11-2 and TRBJ2-1; no firm D call. The CDR3 has 16 residues. The V end was cut by 5 bases, the J end by 2 bases, with 16 bases between. The germline CDR1 and CDR2 sequences are SGHAT and FQNNGV. The CDR3 DNA sequence: TGTGCCAGCAGCGCTTCCCTAACGAGAGCCTACAATGAGCAGTTCTTC. Protein product: CASSASLTRAYNEQFF.

The V call is TRBV4-3, the J call TRBJ1-4; D remains unclear. The CDR3 extends over 12 amino acids. Germline V gene data show CDR1 as LGHNA and CDR2 as YSLEER. The V end was cut by 1 base, the J end by 7 bases, with 4 bases between. The CDR3 DNA sequence: TGCGCCAGCAGCCAAGGAGTTGAAAAACTGTTTTTT. This gives the protein CASSQGVEKLFF.

A few counts support this clonotype. This chain links TRBV3-1 with TRBJ2-1; 12 bases are shared with TRBD2. V was clipped by 0 bases and J by 4 bases; unmatched bases: 7. This CDR3 is 18 amino acids long. Germline CDR1 is LGHDT and CDR2 is YNNKEL (reference sequence). The CDR3 nucleotides are TGTGCCAGCAGCCAAGATCGGTCTAGCGGGGGGGCTTACAATGAGCAGTTCTTC. This sequence encodes CASSQDRSSGGAYNEQFF.

This clonotype occurred many times. The chain combines TRBV28 with TRBJ2-2; D is ambiguous. There are 16 residues in the CDR3. V lost 4 bases to trimming and J lost 4 bases, with 16 bases between them. Germline V gene data show CDR1 as MDHEN and CDR2 as SYDVKM. CDR3 nucleotide sequence: TGTGCCAGCAGTTCTCCTCGTGGGTTTGGCACCGGGGAGCTGTTTTTT. Amino acid sequence: CASSSPRGFGTGELFF.

This clonotype was seen repeatedly, ten times or more. The V gene is TRBV28, the J gene TRBJ2-7; D is ambiguous. This CDR3 contains 13 residues. V was cut by 2 bases and J by 1 base, with 6 bases left in between. The V gene's germline CDR1 is MDHEN and CDR2 SYDVKM. In DNA form, the CDR3 reads TGTGCCAGCAGTTTACAGGTGTCCTACGAGCAGTACTTC. Translating gives CASSLQVSYEQYF. Based on the CDR3 plus reference TRBV28 and TRBJ2-7, the full variable domain is DVKVTQSSRYLVKRTGEKVFLECVQDMDHENMFWYRQDPGLGLRLIYFSYDVKMKEKGDIPEGYSVSREKKERFSLILESASTNQTSMYLCASSLQVSYEQYFGPGTRLTVT.

The chain is built from TRBV7-2 and TRBJ2-2, with D perhaps matching TRBD2 (6 bases). The CDR3 contains 16 residues. V gave up 3 bases and J gave up 4 bases, with 15 bases separating them. Germline loops: CDR1 SGHTA, CDR2 FQGNSA. CDR3 nucleotides: TGTGCCAGCAGCTTGGTTCCGGGACTTACCACCGGGGAGCTGTTTTTT. Translation: CASSLVPGLTTGELFF.